This record looks at one TCR beta chain sequence and its context. The antigen remains undetermined. The PCR made use of 60 Vbeta and 13 Jbeta primers. Method: immunoSEQ multiplex PCR; TCRdb's copy keeps in-frame clones and lacks some. The sample holds fewer than 200,000 clones, 80% to 90% seen once. The sample originates from a study of cytomegalovirus exposure and HLA in healthy donors. The CDR3 spans 14 residues. V shed 7 bases and J 4 bases; nucleotides not matched to a gene: 8. CDR1 and CDR2 (germline): MDHEN, SYDVKM. Broader study findings: Roughly uniform depth of sequencing across donors was assumed in presence/absence analyses.

Sequencing input: PBMCs. This sequence originates from a woman aged 18 to 35 in good health and CMV-seronegative. The chain has TRBV28 and TRBJ1-1, with 8 bases lining up with TRBD1. CDR3 sequence reads: CASTSPGGLTEAFF. Here the CDR3 DNA reads TGTGCCAGCACCTCCCCAGGGGGCCTCACTGAAGCTTTCTTT.